These T cell receptor beta chains were read from a single sample in a study of control samples from healthy donors and cancer patients. Only in-frame clones appear in the TCRdb table, and some are missing; sequencing was by immunoSEQ multiplex PCR. The sample yields approximately 58,000 clones, over 75% seen once. The sequencing input was PBMCs. These receptors were obtained from a woman aged 60-75 years with lung cancer. Each CDR3 is given without its conserved first and last residue.

TRBV5-4,TRBJ1-6,ASSGGQGAQPSPLH
TRBV30,TRBJ2-3,AWRRGRWTQY
TRBV3-1/TRBV3-2,TRBJ2-2,ASSQVSPNTGELF
TRBV5-1,TRBJ2-1,ASSTPERGLSYNEQF
TRBV28,TRBJ2-7,ASGEGGLSYEQY
TRBV3-1/TRBV3-2,TRBJ2-7,ASSQGLGPYEQY
TRBV6-5,TRBJ2-7,ASRRAGGTYEQY
TRBV20-1,TRBJ1-1,SAAIPEAF
TRBV5-4,TRBJ2-3,ASSLEAGVSTDTQY
TRBV5-1,TRBJ2-3,ASSFSRGSSTDTQY
TRBV4-1,TRBJ2-2,ASSQDGTGELF
TRBV27,TRBJ2-3,ASSFISGTGDTQY
TRBV4-2,TRBJ1-2,ASSQVSGDGYGYT
TRBV7-6,TRBJ2-2,ASSPYRRTNTGELF
TRBV19,TRBJ2-2,ASSNPNTGELF
TRBV7-2,TRBJ1-1,ASSLLAGNTEAF
TRBV20-1,TRBJ2-1,SALTNREQF
TRBV6-5,TRBJ2-1,ASRGVREQF
TRBV15,TRBJ2-7,ATSRGKGGEQY
TRBV10-1,TRBJ2-5,ASSGGLGTQY
TRBV19,TRBJ1-5,ASSMVGAGAPQH
TRBV7-9,TRBJ2-1,ASSGGTGLEF
TRBV15,TRBJ2-3,ATSRDTGWTDTQY
TRBV7-9,TRBJ1-2,ASSPRFRT
TRBV6-1,TRBJ1-5,ASSESDISNQPQH
TRBV7-9,TRBJ1-1,ASSLTVGPTREAF
TRBV7-3,TRBJ1-2,ASSSRDSRGYT
TRBV18,TRBJ1-1,ASSQGAVTEAF
TRBV15,TRBJ1-5,ATSSQQGPQH
TRBV19,TRBJ1-1,ASSISSGVSEAF
TRBV5-6,TRBJ1-2,ASSRLGTEVQNYGYT
TRBV5-6,TRBJ2-3,ASSLRTGQIGDTQY